This T cell receptor beta chain came from a study of T cells after yellow fever vaccination. The germline CDR1 and CDR2 sequences are SGHAT and FQNNGV. The CDR3 consists of 15 residues. The V gene end was trimmed by 3 bases and the J gene end by 4 bases; junction bases not matched to a gene: 7. This clonotype was recorded at least ten times. Study-wide results and caveats: It was the secondary response that reached its peak faster, day 5 versus 15, but it was weaker.

5'RACE template switching produced TCR cDNA carrying a universal primer site and UMIs. TCRdb itself ran the 5' RACE reads through MiXCR, one entry per CDR3 protein. This sample yields about 52,000 distinct CDR3 sequences, of which less than 8.5% are seen a single time; more than 20% belongs to the top ten. The TCR was taken from a man between 18 and 35 years old who received the YFV17D yellow fever vaccine. The chain recombines TRBV11-2 with TRBJ2-5; 8 nucleotides line up with TRBD1. Sequencing used CD8+ T cells not binding an NS4B(214-222) dextramer, sorted from PBMCs, obtained 45 days after the first yellow fever vaccination. The CDR3 nucleotides read TGTGCCAGCAGCTTTTTTCCCGGGACAGGAGAGACCCAGTACTTC. This gives the protein CASSFFPGTGETQYF.